A single sample is the source of the 23 T cell receptor beta chains below, sequenced in a study of blood T cell repertoires in COVID-19. This table comes from immunoSEQ multiplex PCR, and its TCRdb copy is limited to in-frame clones, with some not included. The profile shows approximately 75,000 clones, about 74% of them singletons. Sequenced material: peripheral blood. The receptor source for this set is a human donor with acute or convalescent COVID-19. The donor label of this sample is uncertain.

The chain employs TRBV24-1 and TRBJ2-5; the D is unclear. This CDR3 spans 14 amino acids. Germline V CDR1 and CDR2: KGHDR, SFDVKD. The V and J ends lost 3 bases and 1 base respectively, with 8 bases between them. The CDR3 sequence is CATSDGYSQETQYF. The CDR3, as DNA: TGTGCCACCAGTGATGGTTACAGCCAAGAGACCCAGTACTTC.

The chain combines TRBV5-1 with TRBJ2-3; D gene unclear. Trimming removed 2 bases at V and 1 base at J, with 8 bases between. This CDR3 contains 14 residues. The V gene's germline CDR1 is SGHRS and CDR2 YFSETQ. The CDR3 protein is CASSLDQGTDTQYF. The CDR3 DNA is TGCGCCAGCAGCTTAGACCAGGGCACAGATACGCAGTATTTT.

The V and J genes are TRBV7-9 and TRBJ1-6, with a tentative D call TRBD1 (5 bases). V was trimmed by 8 bases and J by 10 bases, leaving 21 bases between them. There are 15 residues in the CDR3. Germline V CDR1 and CDR2: SEHNR, FQNEAQ (reference sequence). CDR3 amino acids: CASDISDNRNSPLHF. For the CDR3, the DNA is TGTGCCAGCGACATATCGGACAACCGAAACTCACCCCTCCACTTT.

This chain connects TRBV28 to TRBJ1-2; the D is unclear. V lost 3 bases, J lost 8 bases, and 16 bases lay in between. The germline V gene has CDR1 MDHEN and CDR2 SYDVKM. The CDR3 has 14 residues. CDR3 region: CASSLGSTGVGYTF. CDR3 DNA: TGTGCCAGCAGTTTGGGTTCCACGGGTGTGGGCTACACCTTC.

This clone was recorded once. The chain employs TRBV7-9 and TRBJ2-2; D may be TRBD1 (6 bases). From germline, CDR1 is SEHNR and CDR2 FQNEAQ (reference sequence). Trimming pared 1 base from V and 4 bases from J, leaving 13 bases between. CDR3 length: 16 residues. The CDR3, as DNA: TGTGCCAGCAGCTTAGAAGGGGGATCGGGCACCGGGGAGCTGTTTTTT. Protein: CASSLEGGSGTGELFF.

The V and J genes are TRBV7-2 and TRBJ2-7; a possible D gene is TRBD1 (6 bases). Trimming removed 2 bases from V and 3 bases from J, with 11 bases in between. CDR3 length equals 14 residues. Per the germline V gene, CDR1 is SGHTA and CDR2 is FQGNSA. CDR3 in amino acids: CASSLTPGVYEQYF. The CDR3 DNA follows: TGTGCCAGCAGCTTAACCCCAGGGGTCTACGAGCAGTACTTC.

This sequence joins TRBV5-1 and TRBJ1-6, with 7 bases aligning to TRBD1. Germline V gives CDR1 SGHRS, CDR2 YFSETQ. The CDR3 has 16 residues. With V trimmed by 0 bases and J by 6 bases, 6 bases remained unmatched. CDR3 region: CASSLAQGVGNSPLHF. CDR3 in DNA: TGCGCCAGCAGCTTGGCCCAGGGGGTAGGTAATTCACCCCTCCACTTT.

The chain links TRBV7-6 to TRBJ1-3; a weak D match, TRBD1 (6 bases). The length of the CDR3 is 15 residues. Trimming removed 0 bases from V and 4 bases from J, with 10 bases in between. CDR1 and CDR2 from the germline V gene are SGHVS and FNYEAQ. CDR3 nucleotide sequence: TGTGCCAGCAGCTTAGCCGGGACAATGGGAAACACCATATATTTT. Translation gives CASSLAGTMGNTIYF.

The V call is TRBV7-2, the J call TRBJ2-7; TRBD1 matches at 7 bases. With 1 base clipped from V and 3 bases from J, the junction kept 6 bases outside the gene matches. Per the germline V gene, CDR1 is SGHTA and CDR2 is FQGNSA. This CDR3 is 15 amino acids long. CDR3 amino acids: CASSLGLDRLYEQYV. Here the CDR3 DNA reads TGTGCCAGCAGCTTAGGCCTGGACAGGCTCTACGAGCAGTACGTC.

This rearrangement joins TRBV27 to TRBJ1-2; 9 bases agree with TRBD1. The ends lost 5 bases at V and 9 bases at J; junction bases unmatched: 10. The germline V gene has CDR1 MNHEY and CDR2 SMNVEV (reference sequence). The length of the CDR3 is 14 residues. The DNA for the CDR3 is TGTGCCAGCAGTCGGGACAGGGAAAGGCGCAGCTACACCTTC. Translating gives CASSRDRERRSYTF.

This clone was found once. The rearrangement links TRBV10-3 to TRBJ1-5; the D is unclear. In germline, CDR1 is ENHRY, CDR2 SYGVKD. CDR3 size: 12 residues. Trimming took 10 bases from V and 3 from J, leaving 10 bases between them. The DNA for the CDR3 is TGTGCCACCTCGGGTTCCAATCAGCCCCAGCATTTT. Translated: CATSGSNQPQHF.

V usage is TRBV20-1 and J usage is TRBJ2-3; D is possibly TRBD2 (6 bases). Germline V gene data show CDR1 as DFQATT and CDR2 as SNEGSKA (reference sequence). With 3 bases removed from V and 7 bases from J, the gap between germline ends came to 8 bases. The CDR3 covers 11 residues. The CDR3 nucleotides read TGCAGTGCTAGCGGGAGTTATACGCAGTATTTT. This sequence encodes CSASGSYTQYF.

As DNA, the CDR3 is TGTGCCAGCAAAGGGGGTGGCAATCAGCCCCAGCATTTT. It encodes CASKGGGNQPQHF. The chain has TRBV28 and TRBJ1-5, with D possibly matching TRBD1 (6 bases). Germline V gives CDR1 MDHEN, CDR2 SYDVKM. This CDR3 comprises 13 residues. Between the trimmed V and J ends, which lost 7 bases and 2 bases, there was a span of 9 bases. Based on the CDR3 plus reference TRBV28 and TRBJ1-5, the full variable domain is DVKVTQSSRYLVKRTGEKVFLECVQDMDHENMFWYRQDPGLGLRLIYFSYDVKMKEKGDIPEGYSVSREKKERFSLILESASTNQTSMYLCASKGGGNQPQHFGDGTRLSIL.

The chain joins TRBV6-2 or TRBV6-3 to TRBJ1-5; 8 bases are shared with TRBD1. The CDR3 loop spans 16 amino acids. Germline trimming cut 2 bases from V and 5 bases from J; bases unmatched to any gene: 8. Germline V gives CDR1 MNHEY, CDR2 SVGEGT. The DNA of the CDR3 is TGTGCCAGCAGTTACGATCTCGGGACAGGTGATCAGCCCCAGCATTTT. Translating it yields CASSYDLGTGDQPQHF.

The rearrangement joins TRBV29-1 to TRBJ2-2; no definite D call. Germline values: CDR1 SQVTM, CDR2 ANQGSEA. With 5 bases removed from V and 6 bases from J, the gap between germline ends came to 7 bases. The CDR3 sequence is 11 residues long. The CDR3 nucleotides read TGCAGCGTTTCCAATCCCGGGGAGCTGTTTTTT. Its protein is CSVSNPGELFF.

This clone was recorded only once. The chain combines TRBV7-3 with TRBJ2-3; 7 bases agree with TRBD2. There are 15 residues in the CDR3. Germline V CDR1 and CDR2: SGHTA, FQGTGA. V dropped 0 bases and J dropped 3; count of bases not matched to a gene: 3. The CDR3 loop is CASSLTSGVTDTQYF. For the CDR3, the DNA is TGTGCCAGCAGCTTAACCAGCGGGGTAACAGATACGCAGTATTTT.

This clone appeared once. The chain combines TRBV7-2 with TRBJ2-3; D gene uncertain. In germline, CDR1 is SGHTA, CDR2 FQGNSA. The CDR3 extends over 14 amino acids. The ends were cut back, 5 bases at V and 4 bases at J, with 13 bases in the middle. The DNA for the CDR3 is TGTGCCAGCAGCCTCTTTAACTACGCAGATACGCAGTATTTT. Its translation: CASSLFNYADTQYF.

The J gene is TRBJ1-4, the V gene TRBV28; D gene ambiguous. Germline V lookup: CDR1 MDHEN, CDR2 SYDVKM. Trimming took 6 bases from V and 7 from J, leaving 15 bases between them. The CDR3 is made up of 14 amino acids. CDR3: CASRLRGPGEKLFF. In DNA form, the CDR3 reads TGTGCCAGCAGATTACGGGGTCCAGGTGAAAAACTGTTTTTT. The entire variable domain, with the rest obtained from reference TRBV28 and TRBJ1-4, is as follows: DVKVTQSSRYLVKRTGEKVFLECVQDMDHENMFWYRQDPGLGLRLIYFSYDVKMKEKGDIPEGYSVSREKKERFSLILESASTNQTSMYLCASRLRGPGEKLFFGSGTQLSVL.

The rearrangement uses TRBV24-1 and TRBJ2-1, with D possibly TRBD1 on 6 matching bases. Germline V gene data show CDR1 as KGHDR and CDR2 as SFDVKD. There are 14 residues in the CDR3. V lost 4 bases to trimming and J lost 6 bases, with 12 bases between them. The CDR3 here is CATSEIGQSNEQFF. In DNA form, the CDR3 reads TGTGCCACCAGTGAGATCGGACAGAGCAATGAGCAGTTCTTC.

This chain connects TRBV7-2 to TRBJ2-1; 14 nucleotides line up with TRBD2. The CDR3 is 17 amino acids. Trimming took 3 bases from V and 9 from J; bases not matched to a gene: 10. Germline values: CDR1 SGHTA, CDR2 FQGNSA. For the CDR3, the DNA is TGTGCCAGCAGCTTTCTCCGACTAGCGGGGGGGCTTGGTGAGCAGTTCTTC. Amino acids: CASSFLRLAGGLGEQFF.

The gene calls are TRBV4-2 and TRBJ2-1, with 10 bases identical to TRBD1. The V gene's germline CDR1 is LGHNA and CDR2 YNFKEQ. The V and J ends lost 1 base and 6 bases, in that order; junction bases with no gene match: 9. This CDR3 has 17 amino acids. The CDR3 reads CASSQVAGTGAVNEQFF. CDR3 in DNA: TGTGCCAGCAGCCAAGTCGCCGGGACAGGGGCTGTCAATGAGCAGTTCTTC.

The rearrangement joins TRBV5-1 to TRBJ2-3; D may be TRBD1 (6 bases). The CDR3 is made up of 15 amino acids. V was pared by 0 bases and J by 3 bases, with 11 bases between. Germline V lookup: CDR1 SGHRS, CDR2 YFSETQ. The CDR3 sequence: CASSLVTGWTDTQYF. The CDR3, as DNA: TGCGCCAGCAGCTTGGTAACAGGGTGGACAGATACGCAGTATTTT.

The chain carries TRBV14 and TRBJ1-2, with a possible D match to TRBD1 (6 bases). The V gene's germline CDR1 is SGHDN and CDR2 FVKESK. This CDR3 region has 13 residues. V dropped 6 bases and J dropped 4 bases, with 12 bases sitting between them. The DNA for the CDR3 is TGTGCCAGCAGTCCCGACAGGCTCTATGGCTACACCTTC. This sequence encodes CASSPDRLYGYTF.